These 20 T cell receptor beta chains were sequenced from one sample in a study of T cell responses to AZD1222 COVID-19 vaccine. Some clones are missing from TCRdb's copy, which holds only in-frame ones; the method was immunoSEQ multiplex PCR. The table includes more than 250,000 clones, 90% to 95% detected once. The sample was peripheral blood, taken on day 0 of AZD1222 vaccination. These receptors all come from an adult in good health.

Concerning this clone itself: Other nucleotide sequences from this sample produce the same CDR3. V and J are TRBV27 and TRBJ1-5; D unresolved. CDR1 is MNHEY and CDR2 is SMNVEV in the germline V gene (reference sequence). The CDR3 spans 14 residues. With 2 bases removed from V and 0 bases from J, the gap between germline ends came to 5 bases. This CDR3 reads CASSLPGSNQPQHF. Here the CDR3 DNA reads TGTGCCAGCAGTTTACCGGGTAGCAATCAGCCCCAGCATTTT.

The gene calls are TRBV5-1 and TRBJ1-3; TRBD1 might be the D (5 bases). Germline assignment: CDR1 SGHRS and CDR2 YFSETQ. V was trimmed by 2 bases and J by 1 base, leaving 13 bases between them. This CDR3 is built from 16 residues. This chain's CDR3 is CASSLAGTASGNTIYF. The CDR3, as DNA: TGCGCCAGCAGCTTAGCGGGGACGGCGTCTGGAAACACCATATATTTT.

The V and J genes are TRBV9 and TRBJ2-1, with D tentatively TRBD1 (6 bases). CDR3 length equals 15 residues. V was clipped by 0 bases and J by 4 bases, with 11 bases between them. Germline loops: CDR1 SGDLS, CDR2 YYNGEE. The CDR3 nucleotides read TGTGCCAGCAGCGTAGTAGGTGGACAGTACAATGAGCAGTTCTTC. Protein product: CASSVVGGQYNEQFF.

V usage is TRBV5-4 and J usage is TRBJ2-1, with D perhaps TRBD2 (6 bases). Per the germline V gene, CDR1 is SGHNT and CDR2 is YYREEE (reference sequence). CDR3 size: 15 residues. V dropped 4 bases and J dropped 0 bases, with 11 bases sitting between them. The CDR3 region is CASSGGDPSYNEQFF. CDR3 sequence (DNA): TGTGCCAGCAGCGGAGGGGACCCCTCCTACAATGAGCAGTTCTTC.

V gene TRBV7-5 combines with J gene TRBJ2-7; the D segment call TRBD2 is taken from the table without a DNA check. TRBV7-5 constitutes a pseudogene. This CDR3 is built from 13 residues. In DNA, the CDR3 is TGTGCCAGAAGCCAAACTGAGACCTACGAGCAGTACTTC. This sequence encodes CARSQTETYEQYF.

The genes are TRBV7-6 and TRBJ2-1, with 7 positions matching TRBD2. J was trimmed by 5 bases and V by 3 bases; bases with no gene match: 13. The CDR3 runs 17 residues. Germline CDR1 and CDR2: SGHVS and FNYEAQ. The CDR3 spells CASSLPGRTAGDNEQFF. The CDR3 DNA reads as TGTGCCAGCAGCTTGCCAGGGAGGACGGCGGGAGACAATGAGCAGTTCTTC.

The V gene is TRBV30, the J gene TRBJ1-4, with 9 bases identical to TRBD1. The V gene end was trimmed by 0 bases and the J gene end by 8 bases; junction bases not matched to a gene: 10. Per the germline V gene, CDR1 is GTSNPN and CDR2 is SVGIG (reference sequence). The CDR3 contains 16 residues. The CDR3 region has the DNA TGTGCCTGGAGTGTAGGGACAGGGACGAGGAGGGAAAAACTGTTTTTT. Translating gives CAWSVGTGTRREKLFF. Drawing the rest from reference TRBV30 and TRBJ1-4, the complete variable domain is SQTIHQWPATLVQPVGSPLSLECTVEGTSNPNLYWYRQAAGRGLQLLFYSVGIGQISSEVPQNLSASRPQDRQFILSSKKLLLSDSGFYLCAWSVGTGTRREKLFFGSGTQLSVL.

The chain links TRBV5-1 to TRBJ1-4; possible D gene TRBD1, 5 bases. V was trimmed by 4 bases and J by 0 bases, leaving 10 bases between them. CDR3 length: 15 amino acids. Germline V gene lookup returns CDR1 SGHRS and CDR2 YFSETQ. In nucleotides, the CDR3 is TGCGCCAGCAGCCCGGCGGGGGCAACTAATGAAAAACTGTTTTTT. It is translated as CASSPAGATNEKLFF. Full variable domain (remainder filled in from reference TRBV5-1 and TRBJ1-4): KAGVTQTPRYLIKTRGQQVTLSCSPISGHRSVSWYQQTPGQGLQFLFEYFSETQRNKGNFPGRFSGRQFSNSRSEMNVSTLELGDSALYLCASSPAGATNEKLFFGSGTQLSVL.

The J gene is TRBJ1-5, the V gene TRBV19; TRBD1 aligns across 7 bases. The germline CDR1 and CDR2 sequences are LNHDA and SQIVND (reference sequence). This CDR3 contains 13 residues. Trimming cost V 6 bases and J 7 bases; bases outside gene matches: 6. CDR3 in DNA: TGTGCCAGTAGGCAAGGGGGCGGGCAGCCCCAGCATTTT. Encoded protein: CASRQGGGQPQHF.

V and J are TRBV2 and TRBJ2-7; maybe TRBD1 (5 bases). The CDR3 totals 14 residues. Trimming left V 6 bases short and J 5 bases short, with 17 bases between. In germline, CDR1 is SNHLY, CDR2 FYNNEI. The CDR3 DNA is TGTGCCAGCAGCCAGGGTCTCATGATGGACGAGCAGTACTTC. Encoded protein: CASSQGLMMDEQYF.

The chain has TRBV6-2 or TRBV6-3 and TRBJ2-7; 13 bases agree with TRBD2. Germline CDR1 and CDR2: MNHEY and SVGEGT. V gave up 4 bases and J gave up 1 base; unmatched junction bases: 1. This CDR3 contains 15 residues. The CDR3 DNA sequence: TGTGCCAGCAGTTCGACTAGCGGGAGGTCCTACGAGCAGTACTTC. Its protein is CASSSTSGRSYEQYF.

This clone was found once. The chain combines TRBV12-3 or TRBV12-4 with TRBJ2-7; maybe TRBD1 (6 bases). The length of the CDR3 is 11 residues. V gave up 6 bases and J gave up 4 bases, with 7 bases separating them. CDR3 DNA: TGTGCCAGCAGGAGGGGGTACGAGCAGTACTTC. Its translation: CASRRGYEQYF.

The V gene is TRBV28, the J gene TRBJ1-2; D is uncertain. With 8 bases removed from V and 0 bases from J, the gap between germline ends came to 7 bases. CDR1 and CDR2 (germline): MDHEN, SYDVKM. The CDR3 runs to 12 residues. The CDR3 nucleotides are TGTGCCAGCGGGTTAGCTAACTATGGCTACACCTTC. This translates into CASGLANYGYTF.

The V and J genes are TRBV20-1 and TRBJ2-7; possibly TRBD1 for D (6 bases). The CDR3 runs 13 residues. Germline-derived CDR1 and CDR2 are DFQATT and SNEGSKA (reference sequence). V shed 3 bases and J shed 3 bases, with 12 bases lying between them. CDR3 nucleotide sequence: TGCAGTGCTAGTCAATCCAGGGGCTACGAGCAGTACTTC. Protein sequence: CSASQSRGYEQYF.

The chain uses TRBV5-6 and TRBJ1-5; D possibly corresponds to TRBD1 (5 bases). The V gene's germline CDR1 is SGHDT and CDR2 YYEEEE. The CDR3 length is 15 residues. V was cut by 1 base and J by 3 bases, with 11 bases left in between. The CDR3 sequence: CASSLRGRNNQPQHF. CDR3 DNA: TGTGCCAGCAGCTTGCGGGGGAGGAACAATCAGCCCCAGCATTTT.

The chain carries TRBV5-8 and TRBJ1-1; D perhaps matches TRBD1 (5 bases). Germline-derived CDR1 and CDR2 are SGHTS and YDEGEE. The V gene lost 2 bases and the J gene lost 6 bases, with 14 bases spanning the gap. CDR3 length: 14 amino acids. The CDR3 bases are TGTGCCAGCAGCTTTCCCGGACGGGGGGCTGAAGCTTTCTTT. This gives the protein CASSFPGRGAEAFF.

This chain uses TRBV4-1 with TRBJ1-1, with D possibly TRBD1 on 5 matching bases. The CDR3 contains 15 residues. V shed 1 base and J shed 2 bases, with 11 bases lying between them. Germline CDR1 reads MGHRA; CDR2 reads YSYEKL. Here the CDR3 DNA reads TGCGCCAGCAGCCAAGGCTTACAGGTTAACACTGAAGCTTTCTTT. Amino acids: CASSQGLQVNTEAFF.

The CDR3 loop is CASSPDRIYGYTF. CDR3 sequence (DNA): TGTGCCAGCTCACCCGACAGGATCTATGGCTACACCTTC. The gene calls are TRBV18 and TRBJ1-2; maybe TRBD1 (6 bases). V was shortened by 3 bases and J by 4 bases, with 9 bases between the two germline ends. The CDR3 runs to 13 residues. The V gene's germline CDR1 is KGHSH and CDR2 LQKENI.

V and J are TRBV7-9 and TRBJ2-1, with 7 bases identical to TRBD1. Germline assignment: CDR1 SEHNR and CDR2 FQNEAQ (reference sequence). The V and J ends lost 5 bases and 0 bases, in that order; junction bases with no gene match: 13. The CDR3 runs 18 residues. CDR3 residues: CASSTPKTGQSSYNEQFF. The CDR3 coding sequence is TGTGCCAGCAGCACCCCTAAGACAGGGCAGAGCTCCTACAATGAGCAGTTCTTC.

V is TRBV11-1 and J is TRBJ2-1, with 7 bases identical to TRBD1. The CDR3 spans 12 residues. The V segment lost 8 bases and the J segment 7 bases; nucleotides outside the gene matches: 5. In germline, CDR1 is SGHAT, CDR2 FQDESV (reference sequence). CDR3 DNA sequence: TGTGCCAGCGGCACAGGGGAAAATGAGCAGTTCTTC. It codes for CASGTGENEQFF.